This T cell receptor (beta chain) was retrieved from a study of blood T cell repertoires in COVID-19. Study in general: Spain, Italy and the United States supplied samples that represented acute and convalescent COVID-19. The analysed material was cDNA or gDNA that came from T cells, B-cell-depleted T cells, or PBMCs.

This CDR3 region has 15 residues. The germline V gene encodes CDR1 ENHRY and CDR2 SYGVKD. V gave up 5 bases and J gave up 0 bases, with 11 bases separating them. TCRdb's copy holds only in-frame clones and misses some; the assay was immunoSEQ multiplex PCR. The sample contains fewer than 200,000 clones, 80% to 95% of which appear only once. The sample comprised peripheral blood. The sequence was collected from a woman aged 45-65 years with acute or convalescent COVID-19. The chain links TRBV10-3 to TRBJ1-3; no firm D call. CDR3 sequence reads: CAISPQTHSGNTIYF. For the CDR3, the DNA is TGTGCCATCAGTCCACAGACCCACTCTGGAAACACCATATATTTT.